A selection of T cell receptor beta chains follows, all from one sample in a study of T cells in Graves' hyperthyroidism and ophthalmopathy. TCRdb re-called the multiplex PCR reads with MiXCR, one entry per CDR3 protein. The sample includes 640,000 or so distinct CDR3 sequences, about 15% of them seen just once. Sample: blood. Receptors originate from a woman between 40 and 55 years old with Graves' ophthalmopathy. Both conserved end residues are part of each CDR3. Fields, in order: V gene, J gene, D gene, clone size, CDR3 DNA, CDR3 protein. D genes are given only for firm matches. For some rows the clone size is stated as once, few or many, or as a class when expanded; others skip it.

TRBV10-2	TRBJ1-5	NA	NA	TGCGCCAGCAGACGCAAGATGGCGGGTTCCAATCAGCCCCAGCATTTT	CASRRKMAGSNQPQHF
TRBV5-1	TRBJ2-3	TRBD2	NA	TGCGCCAGCAGCATCGAGGGACTAGCGGGGCCTAAAAGCACAGATACGCAGTATTTT	CASSIEGLAGPKSTDTQYF
TRBV11-1	TRBJ1-1	TRBD1	few	TGTGCCAGCAGCTTCAAATCGGCGACAGGGATTACCACTGAAGCTTTCTTT	CASSFKSATGITTEAFF
TRBV9	TRBJ2-7	TRBD1	many	TGTGCCAGCAGTTGGACAGGGTCTTCCTACGAGCAGTACTTC	CASSWTGSSYEQYF
TRBV28	TRBJ1-1	NA	many	TGTGCCAGCAGTAGCCCGAGGGAATTCGGACGGATGAACACTGAAGCTTTCTTT	CASSSPREFGRMNTEAFF
TRBV10-3	TRBJ1-1	TRBD1	few	TGTGCCATCAGGCAGGGGGGGGCTGAAGCTTTCTTT	CAIRQGGAEAFF
TRBV27	TRBJ1-3	NA	many	TGTGCCAGCAGTTATAGGAGGACTGGAAACACCATATATTTT	CASSYRRTGNTIYF
TRBV18	TRBJ2-5	NA	NA	TGTGCCAGCTCACCCCCAGTGTCGAAGACCCAGTACTTC	CASSPPVSKTQYF
TRBV30	TRBJ2-7	NA	NA	TGTGCCTGGAACCATGGTACAAGCAGCTACGAGCAGTACTTC	CAWNHGTSSYEQYF
TRBV19	TRBJ1-1	NA	many	TGTGCCAGTAGTAAGGTCGGACAGTACACTGAAGCTTTCTTT	CASSKVGQYTEAFF
TRBV29-1	TRBJ2-7	NA	many	TGCAGCGTTGAAGGAACTGGCGGACGGACCTACGAGCAGTACTTC	CSVEGTGGRTYEQYF
TRBV20-1	TRBJ2-5	NA	many	TGCAGTGCTAGGGCCCCCGGGGGAGAGACCCAGTACTTC	CSARAPGGETQYF
TRBV19	TRBJ2-7	TRBD1	few	TGTGCCAGTAGTATAATGGGACAGCGTTACGAGCAGTACTTC	CASSIMGQRYEQYF
TRBV20-1	TRBJ2-3	TRBD2	NA	TGCAGTGCCGGGGGGGGTCGGGATACGCAGTATTTT	CSAGGGRDTQYF
TRBV29-1	TRBJ2-7	TRBD1	many	TGCAGCGTTGTCCGGCGGACAGGGGTCTACGAGCAGTACTTC	CSVVRRTGVYEQYF
TRBV29-1	TRBJ1-1	TRBD1	many	TGCAGCGCAACCACAGGGGGTGGGGGTGAAGCTTTCTTT	CSATTGGGGEAFF
TRBV7-2	TRBJ2-2	NA	NA	TGTGCCAGCAGCTCTAGAGCGATCACCGGGGAGCTGTTTTTT	CASSSRAITGELFF
TRBV28	TRBJ1-2	TRBD1	many	TGTGCCAGCAGTTTTCGAGGGGGCGCCGACTATGGCTACACCTTC	CASSFRGGADYGYTF
TRBV7-8	TRBJ2-7	TRBD1	many	TGTGCCAGCAGCTTAGGATTGGGACAGTATATCGAGCAGTACTTC	CASSLGLGQYIEQYF
TRBV5-1	TRBJ2-7	NA	few	TGCGCCAGCAGCTTGGACGTGGGAGGTCTAGGCGAGCAGTACTTC	CASSLDVGGLGEQYF
TRBV5-1	TRBJ1-1	TRBD1	few	TGCGCCAGCAGCAGCAGGGGGCCCCCTGAAGCTTTCTTT	CASSSRGPPEAFF
TRBV30	TRBJ1-1	NA	NA	TGTGCCTGGATTGTACCGGGACAACTGAACACTGAAGCTTTCTTT	CAWIVPGQLNTEAFF
TRBV27	TRBJ1-1	TRBD1	many	TGTGCCAGCAGTCCCAAAACAGGGGGCCCTGAAGCTTTCTTT	CASSPKTGGPEAFF
TRBV11-1	TRBJ2-2	TRBD2	many	TGTGCCAGCAGCCTCTTCGCGGGAGGCCTTAACACCGGGGAGCTGTTTTTT	CASSLFAGGLNTGELFF
TRBV6-1	TRBJ1-5	TRBD1	many	TGTGCCAGCTCCGAAACAGGGGGGAGTCAGCCCCAGCATTTT	CASSETGGSQPQHF
TRBV20-1	TRBJ2-7	NA	many	TGCAGTGCTACCGGGACCACAGGCGGTTTCGAGCAGTACTTC	CSATGTTGGFEQYF
TRBV6-1	TRBJ1-1	TRBD1	many	TGTGCCAGCAGTGAAGAAGGGACAGGGTGGGACACTGAAGCTTTCTTT	CASSEEGTGWDTEAFF
TRBV6-2/TRBV6-3	TRBJ1-5	NA	NA	TGTGCCAGCAGCCCCTCATGGGGGTTCAGTCAGCATCAGCCCCAGCATTTT	CASSPSWGFSQHQPQHF
TRBV4-2	TRBJ2-5	NA	many	TGTGCCAGCAGCCAAGATCTGCAGGGGATACAAGAGACCCAGTACTTC	CASSQDLQGIQETQYF
TRBV6-1	TRBJ2-2	NA	many	TGTGCCAGCAGTGAGAGCGGGACAGGGGAGCTGTTTTTT	CASSESGTGELFF
TRBV2	TRBJ1-2	NA	many	TGTGCCAGCAGTGAAGAGAGTGGCTACACCTTC	CASSEESGYTF
TRBV12-3/TRBV12-4	TRBJ1-1	NA	many	TGTGCCAGCAGTACACAGGGCAATGAAGCTTTCTTT	CASSTQGNEAFF
TRBV11-3	TRBJ1-1	NA	many	TGTGCCAGCAGTCTATCGGGACAAATGGAGACTGAAGCTTTCTTT	CASSLSGQMETEAFF
TRBV6-5	TRBJ2-4	NA	many	TGTGCCAGCAGTTACTCGAAGGCGGTAGCCAAAAACATTCAGTACTTC	CASSYSKAVAKNIQYF
TRBV18	TRBJ2-5	NA	many	TGTGCCAGCTCACCTGGGAAAGAGACCCAGTACTTC	CASSPGKETQYF
TRBV4-1	TRBJ2-5	TRBD2	many	TGCGCCAGCAGCCAAGATCAAATCTTAGCGGGAGGGCCGGAGACCCAGTACTTC	CASSQDQILAGGPETQYF
TRBV6-1	TRBJ1-1	TRBD1	NA	TGTGCCAGCAGAGGACAGGGTTGGGTTTGGAACACTGAAGCTTTCTTT	CASRGQGWVWNTEAFF
TRBV15	TRBJ2-7	NA	few	TGTGCCACCAGCAGAGTAATAGGAGGGAAAGACGAGCAGTACTTC	CATSRVIGGKDEQYF
TRBV12-3/TRBV12-4	TRBJ2-5	NA	NA	TGTGCCAGCCGTCCAGGGGAGGCCTTGAAGACCCAGTACTTC	CASRPGEALKTQYF
TRBV11-3	TRBJ2-7	NA	few	TGTGCCAGCAGCCCCCGGAAGGGGACGGGTCTGGACGAGCAGTACTTC	CASSPRKGTGLDEQYF
TRBV19	TRBJ1-2	NA	NA	TGTGCCAGTACTCCTCCCGGGATGGCCTCTTATGGCTACACCTTC	CASTPPGMASYGYTF
TRBV12-3/TRBV12-4	TRBJ1-3	NA	few	TGTGCCAGCAGTTTAGAACCCTCTGGAAACACCATATATTTT	CASSLEPSGNTIYF
TRBV12-3/TRBV12-4	TRBJ1-2	NA	many	TGTGCCAGCAGTCTAGGCAAAGGGGCGGTCAATAATGGCTACACCTTC	CASSLGKGAVNNGYTF
TRBV12-3/TRBV12-4	TRBJ1-6	NA	NA	TGTGCCAGCAGTCCCACTAGGATGTCTAATTCACCCCTCCACTTT	CASSPTRMSNSPLHF
TRBV6-1	TRBJ2-7	NA	many	TGTGCCAGCAGTGGTATCCAGGGAGGTTCCTACGAGCAGTACTTC	CASSGIQGGSYEQYF